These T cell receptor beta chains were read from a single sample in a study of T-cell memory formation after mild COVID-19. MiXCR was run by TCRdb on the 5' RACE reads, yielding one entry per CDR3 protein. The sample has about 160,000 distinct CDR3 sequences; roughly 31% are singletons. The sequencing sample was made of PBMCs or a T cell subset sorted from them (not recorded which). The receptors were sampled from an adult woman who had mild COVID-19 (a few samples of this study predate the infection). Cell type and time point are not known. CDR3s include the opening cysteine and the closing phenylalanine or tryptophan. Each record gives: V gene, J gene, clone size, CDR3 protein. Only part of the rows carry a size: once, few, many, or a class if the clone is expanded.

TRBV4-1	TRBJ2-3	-	CASSPLGRSTDTQYF
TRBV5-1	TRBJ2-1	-	CASSPGWGAGESNEQFF
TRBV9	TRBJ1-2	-	CASSGWGQGGRGYTF
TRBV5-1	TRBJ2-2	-	CASSYYGNTGELFF
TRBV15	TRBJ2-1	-	CATSSLTGGSYNEQFF
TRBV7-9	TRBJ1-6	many	CASSSLGQGNSPLHF
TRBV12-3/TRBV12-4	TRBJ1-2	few	CASSLVLARMDGYTF
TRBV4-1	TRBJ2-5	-	CASSLLAGGIETQYF
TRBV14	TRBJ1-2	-	CASSQVGGHYGYTF
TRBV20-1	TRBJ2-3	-	CRATADVSSTDTQYF
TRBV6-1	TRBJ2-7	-	CASSEAAGQASYEQYF
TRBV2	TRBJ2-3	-	CASRPGGSTDTQYF
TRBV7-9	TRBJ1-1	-	CASSSPPWNTEAFF
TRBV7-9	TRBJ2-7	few	CASSFPPPYEQYF
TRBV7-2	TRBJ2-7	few	CASAVAGASYEQYF
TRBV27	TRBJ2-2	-	CASRAFGTLKTGELFF
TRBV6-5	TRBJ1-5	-	CASSGWGPNQPQHF
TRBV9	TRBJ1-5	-	CASSKHTGLGNQPQHF
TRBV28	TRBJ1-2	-	CASSLVGGKNGYTF
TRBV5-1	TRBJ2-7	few	CASSSRDRSHGGSYEQYF
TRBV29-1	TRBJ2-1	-	CSVKSRSYNEQFF
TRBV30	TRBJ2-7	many	CASEPGLAGSTGYEQYF
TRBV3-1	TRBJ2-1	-	CASSLGTGNYNEQFF
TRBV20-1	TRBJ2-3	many	CSASRNTQYF
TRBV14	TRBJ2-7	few	CASSRTFPYEQYF
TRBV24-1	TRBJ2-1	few	CATSARDRANEQFF
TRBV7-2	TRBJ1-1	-	CASSLHRDSTEAFF
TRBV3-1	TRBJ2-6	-	CASSQVARSSGANVLTF
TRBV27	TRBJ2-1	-	CASSPTGGSSYNEQFF
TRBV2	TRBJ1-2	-	CASRTGQPPYGYTF
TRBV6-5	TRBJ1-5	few	CASSAGTGINQPQHF
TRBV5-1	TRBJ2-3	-	CASSLEVYGTDTQYF
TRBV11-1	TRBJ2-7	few	CASSSRLAGAEQYF
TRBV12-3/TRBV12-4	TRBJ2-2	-	CASSWVLNTGELFF
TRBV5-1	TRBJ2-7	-	CASRAGQGPSYEQYF
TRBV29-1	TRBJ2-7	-	CSVVREPTYEQYF
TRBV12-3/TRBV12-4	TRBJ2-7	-	CASSLAGVSSYEQYF
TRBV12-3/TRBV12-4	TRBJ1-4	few	CASSFQGYNEKLFF
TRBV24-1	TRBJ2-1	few	CATSDYTGSSSYNEQFF
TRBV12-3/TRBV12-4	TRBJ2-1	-	CASSLRWEAREQFF
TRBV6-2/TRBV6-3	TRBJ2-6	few	CASSYGVSGANVLTF
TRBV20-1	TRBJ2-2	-	CSVKSGNTGELFF
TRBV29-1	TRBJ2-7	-	CSVATGDGSYEQYF
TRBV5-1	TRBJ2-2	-	CASSLAGYSKLFF
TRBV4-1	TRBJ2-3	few	CASSQGTGADTQYF
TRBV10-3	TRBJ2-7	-	CAISESGWDEQYF
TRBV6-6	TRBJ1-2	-	CASSYSDRNYGYTF
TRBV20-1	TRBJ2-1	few	CSAEGQGAYNEQFF